A selection of T cell receptor beta chains follows, all from one sample in a study of T cells in Graves' hyperthyroidism and ophthalmopathy. TCRdb ran MiXCR on the multiplex PCR reads and lists one entry per CDR3 protein. The sample includes 600,000 or so distinct CDR3 sequences, roughly 46% of them seen just once. Sequencing used peripheral blood or thyroid tissue (not recorded which). The receptors originated from a woman aged 18-35 years with Graves' hyperthyroidism. CDR3s include the opening cysteine and the closing phenylalanine or tryptophan. D genes are given only for firm matches. Expanded clones get a size class; other rows say once, few or many, or leave the size out.

few TRBV11-2 TRBD1 CASSSTGTRDGYTF
- TRBV2 - CASKADHNPPLHF
many TRBV24-1 TRBD1 CATSDPSTLTGVEGYTF
many TRBV7-9 - CASNTLGNTEAFF
- TRBV24-1 - CATSEPGARQPQHF
- TRBV10-3 - CAIRQGLQGSYEQYF
few TRBV5-1 - CANSPTGTGANVLTF
- TRBV24-1 - CATSEGRAGSTGYTF
many TRBV10-3 TRBD1 CAISKDRAEEKLFF
- TRBV7-3 - CASSHPCYEQYF
once TRBV5-1 - CASSLEGQKLSYEQYF
once TRBV7-9 TRBD1 CASSRGQANSPLHF
- TRBV24-1 - CATSVHRFTGEQYF
- TRBV6-2/TRBV6-3 TRBD1 CASSRGGGGALEAFF
many TRBV20-1 - CSARLGNQPQHF
few TRBV7-9 TRBD2 CASSLRAGGPSGANVLTF
- TRBV12-3/TRBV12-4 - CASFNVMNTEAFF
many TRBV19 - CASSTGSPLHF
- TRBV7-2 TRBD1 CASSRLLTGGMLRF
- TRBV2 - CASLAGLGYGYTF
- TRBV24-1 TRBD1 CATSDAGTATYEQYF
- TRBV2 - CASSYRDRYQETQYF
few TRBV7-2 - CASSPSRWQLMNTEAFF
- TRBV20-1 TRBD1 CSARRGTGLNTEAFF
- TRBV19 - CASRVKNTEAFF
- TRBV14 - CASSLKASNQPQHF
many TRBV14 - CASSQVNAYEQYF
few TRBV2 - CASSRQTGGNEKLFF
many TRBV29-1 - CSVEDLQGIYGYTF
- TRBV9 - CASSVRQLNEKLFF
- TRBV24-1 - CASSPSQYQETQYF
- TRBV13 TRBD2 CASSLVGLALGEQYF
- TRBV2 TRBD1 CASSQPGQGDEKLFF
few TRBV29-1 TRBD1 CSVRQGEPLGEAFF
once TRBV24-1 TRBD2 CATSDSQGTSGRAISYEQYF
once TRBV2 TRBD1 CASNGQGYSNQPQHF
many TRBV29-1 - CSVEVEVEETQYF
- TRBV12-3/TRBV12-4 TRBD2 CASSAGTSGSLDFYF
- TRBV7-2 - CASSMGLRNEKLFF